These 20 T cell receptor beta chains share one sample of origin, sequenced in a study of identical twins (dated by TCRdb to the mid-2010s). Library generation was performed with 5' RACE. TCRdb lists the instrument as Illumina HiSeq 2000. TCRdb reanalyzed the raw reads on its own, using fastp at Q25 for trimming and MiXCR for clone calling, and kept in-frame beta chains. Each entry is one CDR3 protein sequence, shown with its most common DNA and genes. The sample contains about 500,000 distinct CDR3 sequences, roughly an eighth of them found a single time. Around 0.98% of the sample lies in the top ten. In addition, the sample was reused for a study of yellow fever vaccine responses in identical twins.

The sequencing sample was made of CD4+ T cells sorted from blood. All receptors come from a woman aged 18-29 years in good health.

The chain employs TRBV5-1 and TRBJ2-2, with 7 positions matching TRBD2. Germline V gene sequence: CDR1 SGHRS, CDR2 YFSETQ. The CDR3 consists of 14 residues. V lost 2 bases to trimming and J lost 6 bases; unmatched junction nucleotides: 4. CDR3 sequence reads: CASSLAGKAGELFF. Here the CDR3 DNA reads TGCGCCAGCAGCTTAGCGGGAAAGGCCGGGGAGCTGTTTTTT. Variable domain in full (rest from reference TRBV5-1 and TRBJ2-2): KAGVTQTPRYLIKTRGQQVTLSCSPISGHRSVSWYQQTPGQGLQFLFEYFSETQRNKGNFPGRFSGRQFSNSRSEMNVSTLELGDSALYLCASSLAGKAGELFFGEGSRLTVL.

This clonotype was observed a few times. The chain combines TRBV5-1 with TRBJ2-1, with TRBD1 matching 10 bases. The V and J ends lost 1 base and 2 bases, in that order; junction bases with no gene match: 6. CDR3 size: 17 residues. Germline V gene sequence: CDR1 SGHRS, CDR2 YFSETQ. The CDR3 protein is CASSLKDGTGAYNEQFF. The CDR3 nucleotides are TGCGCCAGCAGCTTGAAGGACGGGACAGGGGCCTACAATGAGCAGTTCTTC.

V and J are TRBV28 and TRBJ1-4; D remains ambiguous. CDR1 and CDR2 (germline): MDHEN, SYDVKM. The CDR3 is 13 residues long. The ends were cut back, 11 bases at V and 4 bases at J, with 14 bases in the middle. DNA for the CDR3: TGTGCCTCTACGGTACAGCATAATGAAAAACTGTTTTTT. Translation gives CASTVQHNEKLFF.

In this sample, this clonotype turned up a few times. CDR3 sequence: CAGGSSYNSPLHF. CDR3 sequence (DNA): TGTGCCGGAGGGAGCTCCTATAATTCACCCCTCCACTTT. The V gene is TRBV6-2 or TRBV6-3, the J gene TRBJ1-6; D call uncertain. CDR3 size: 13 residues. V dropped 11 bases and J dropped 0 bases, with 8 bases sitting between them. The germline CDR1 and CDR2 sequences are MNHEY and SVGEGT.

This clonotype appeared once. V usage is TRBV6-2 or TRBV6-3 and J usage is TRBJ2-7; 8 positions agree with TRBD1. Germline trimming cut 8 bases from V and 3 bases from J; bases unmatched to any gene: 3. This CDR3 is built from 12 residues. The germline V gene has CDR1 MNHEY and CDR2 SVGEGT. The CDR3 DNA reads as TGTGCCAGCGAGGGACAGGACTACGAGCAGTACTTC. Translation gives CASEGQDYEQYF.

This clonotype appeared a few times. This chain uses TRBV2 with TRBJ2-1; no clear D gene. The germline CDR1 and CDR2 sequences are SNHLY and FYNNEI. V dropped 7 bases and J dropped 7 bases, with 20 bases sitting between them. The CDR3 totals 15 residues. CDR3 sequence reads: CASTPSPQVVNEQFF. The CDR3 DNA reads TGTGCCAGCACCCCGTCCCCTCAGGTAGTTAATGAGCAGTTCTTC. Based on the CDR3 plus reference TRBV2 and TRBJ2-1, the full variable domain is EPEVTQTPSHQVTQMGQEVILRCVPISNHLYFYWYRQILGQKVEFLVSFYNNEISEKSEIFDDQFSVERPDGSNFTLKIRSTKLEDSAMYFCASTPSPQVVNEQFFGPGTRLTVL.

V usage is TRBV19 and J usage is TRBJ2-4, with TRBD2 matching over 8 bases. Germline V lookup: CDR1 LNHDA, CDR2 SQIVND (reference sequence). Germline trimming cut 6 bases from V and 8 bases from J; bases unmatched to any gene: 18. The CDR3 spans 17 residues. The CDR3 DNA reads TGTGCCAGTAGCCCCGGGAGCGGGAGAGGTTTTTCGGACATTCAGTACTTC. Encoded protein: CASSPGSGRGFSDIQYF.

This clonotype was seen repeatedly, ten times or more. V usage is TRBV4-3 and J usage is TRBJ2-1; TRBD2 might be the D (5 bases). The CDR3 loop spans 14 amino acids. Germline loops: CDR1 LGHNA, CDR2 YSLEER. Trimming removed 0 bases from V and 6 bases from J, with 9 bases in between. The CDR3: CASSQDRLANEQFF. The CDR3 bases are TGCGCCAGCAGCCAAGATAGGCTAGCCAATGAGCAGTTCTTC.

The rearrangement uses TRBV7-2 and TRBJ2-7; D ambiguous. Trimming cost V 0 bases and J 13 bases, with 10 bases left between them. CDR3 length equals 11 residues. Germline CDR1 is SGHTA and CDR2 is FQGNSA. CDR3 bases: TGTGCCAGCAGCTTAGCCGCGTGGATTTACTTC. Its protein is CASSLAAWIYF.

The sample holds a few counts of this clonotype. V is TRBV25-1 and J is TRBJ2-7, with D perhaps matching TRBD1 (5 bases). CDR3 length: 16 residues. V lost 2 bases and J 0 bases, leaving 14 bases between the germline ends. Germline V lookup: CDR1 MGHDK, CDR2 SYGVNS. CDR3 sequence: CASSERGSSSSYEQYF. The CDR3, as DNA: TGTGCCAGCAGTGAAAGGGGCTCTTCCTCCTCCTACGAGCAGTACTTC.

This clonotype was observed a handful of times. The chain links TRBV10-3 to TRBJ2-1; D remains unclear. The germline V gene encodes CDR1 ENHRY and CDR2 SYGVKD. This CDR3 region has 11 residues. V was cut by 2 bases and J by 7 bases, with 3 bases left in between. The CDR3 DNA reads as TGTGCCATCAGTGAGGCTAATGAGCAGTTCTTC. Protein sequence: CAISEANEQFF.

This clonotype came up a few times. The chain is built from TRBV6-5 and TRBJ2-7; 8 nucleotides match TRBD1. CDR3 size: 15 residues. CDR1 is MNHEY and CDR2 is SVGAGI in the germline V gene. The junction had 10 bases not matched to a gene; V was cut back by 4 bases and J by 5 bases. This chain's CDR3 is CASSFSATGVDEQYF. The CDR3, as DNA: TGTGCCAGCAGTTTCTCCGCGACAGGGGTTGACGAGCAGTACTTC.

The chain uses TRBV20-1 and TRBJ1-4; no clear D. The CDR3 loop spans 11 amino acids. Germline V gene lookup returns CDR1 DFQATT and CDR2 SNEGSKA (reference sequence). Deletions cut 0 bases from V and 13 bases from J, with 9 bases between. CDR3 in amino acids: CSARDLQGLFF. DNA for the CDR3: TGCAGTGCTAGAGACCTCCAAGGACTGTTTTTT.

The chain has TRBV20-1 and TRBJ2-7; the match to TRBD2 covers 9 bases. Germline assignment: CDR1 DFQATT and CDR2 SNEGSKA (reference sequence). V lost 6 bases and J lost 0; bases outside the gene matches: 6. There are 14 residues in the CDR3. The CDR3 protein is CSATSGLGSYEQYF. CDR3 bases: TGCAGTGCCACTAGCGGGTTAGGCTCCTACGAGCAGTACTTC.

In this sample, this clonotype turned up many times. The rearrangement joins TRBV3-1 to TRBJ1-5; TRBD1 matches at 8 bases. The V segment lost 4 bases and the J segment 8 bases; nucleotides outside the gene matches: 10. The CDR3 has 15 residues. From germline, CDR1 is LGHDT and CDR2 YNNKEL (reference sequence). CDR3 sequence reads: CASSPGQGVGKPQHF. The DNA for the CDR3 is TGTGCCAGCAGCCCCGGACAGGGTGTGGGGAAGCCCCAGCATTTT.

J is TRBJ2-2 and V is TRBV4-2; D ambiguous. V lost 4 bases and J lost 10, with 13 bases in between. The CDR3 has 13 amino acids. From germline, CDR1 is LGHNA and CDR2 YNFKEQ. This chain's CDR3 is CASSLANPLELFF. CDR3 nucleotide sequence: TGTGCCAGCAGCCTAGCCAATCCATTGGAGCTGTTTTTT.

The rearrangement links TRBV11-1 to TRBJ2-4; 8 positions match TRBD1. This CDR3 has 13 amino acids. The germline V gene encodes CDR1 SGHAT and CDR2 FQDESV (reference sequence). The ends lost 5 bases at V and 9 bases at J; junction bases unmatched: 6. The CDR3 here is CASSPSDRAIQYF. CDR3 DNA sequence: TGTGCCAGCAGCCCCTCGGACAGGGCCATTCAGTACTTC.

The chain carries TRBV14 and TRBJ2-2; D gene ambiguous. The CDR3 consists of 15 residues. V dropped 4 bases and J dropped 3 bases, with 12 bases sitting between them. Germline loops: CDR1 SGHDN, CDR2 FVKESK. The CDR3 protein is CASSPRLGDTGELFF. DNA for the CDR3: TGTGCCAGCAGCCCCCGGTTAGGCGACACCGGGGAGCTGTTTTTT.

This sequence joins TRBV7-2 and TRBJ2-7; the match to TRBD2 covers 11 bases. Germline V CDR1 and CDR2: SGHTA, FQGNSA. After removal of 0 bases from V and 2 bases from J, the junction contained 9 bases not matched to a gene. This CDR3 is 18 amino acids long. CDR3 protein: CASSLALISTSGAYEQYF. CDR3 sequence (DNA): TGTGCCAGCAGCTTAGCGCTAATCTCGACTAGCGGGGCCTACGAGCAGTACTTC.

This clonotype came up a few times. CDR3 in amino acids: CSGRGAGADTQYF. Here the CDR3 DNA reads TGCAGTGGGCGAGGGGCAGGGGCAGATACGCAGTATTTT. The gene calls are TRBV20-1 and TRBJ2-3, with D maybe TRBD1 (6 bases). The ends were cut back, 7 bases at V and 4 bases at J, with 15 bases in the middle. This CDR3 spans 13 amino acids. The germline gives CDR1 DFQATT, CDR2 SNEGSKA (reference sequence).